This entry concerns a single T cell receptor (beta chain). PCR involved 60 Vbeta and 13 Jbeta primers. Profiling relied on immunoSEQ multiplex PCR, and the TCRdb table lists in-frame clones only, not all of them. The repertoire holds some 110,000 clones, with more than 75% as singletons. This record belongs to a study of cytomegalovirus exposure and HLA in healthy donors. With 8 bases removed from V and 1 base from J, the gap between germline ends came to 10 bases. The CDR3 contains 13 residues. Germline lookup yields CDR1 SNHLY and CDR2 FYNNEI. This clonotype was obtained from a woman between 45 and 60 years old in good health and CMV-seropositive. Sequencing was performed on PBMCs. This chain uses TRBV2 with TRBJ2-3; maybe TRBD2 (5 bases). The CDR3 region has the DNA TGTGCCAGCTTACTCGGGGGCACAGATACGCAGTATTTT. Translation: CASLLGGTDTQYF.